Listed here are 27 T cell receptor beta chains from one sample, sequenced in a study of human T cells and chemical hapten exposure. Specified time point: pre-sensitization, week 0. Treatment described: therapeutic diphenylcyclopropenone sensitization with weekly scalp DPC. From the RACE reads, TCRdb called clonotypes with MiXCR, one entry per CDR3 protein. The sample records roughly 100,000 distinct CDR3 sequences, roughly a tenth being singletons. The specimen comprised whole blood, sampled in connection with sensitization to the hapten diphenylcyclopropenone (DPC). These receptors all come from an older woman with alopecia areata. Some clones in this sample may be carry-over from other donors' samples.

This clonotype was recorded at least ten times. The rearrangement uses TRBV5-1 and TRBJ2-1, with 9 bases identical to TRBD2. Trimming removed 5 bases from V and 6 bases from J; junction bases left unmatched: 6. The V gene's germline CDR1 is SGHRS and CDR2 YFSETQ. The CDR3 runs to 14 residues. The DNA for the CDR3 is TGCGCCAGCAGACGAGGCGGGAGGGGCAATGAGCAGTTCTTC. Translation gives CASRRGGRGNEQFF.

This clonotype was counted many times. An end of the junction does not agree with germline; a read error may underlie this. The CDR3 loop is CASSPPPGARLDF. The DNA for the CDR3 is TGTGCCAGCTCACCACCTCCAGGGGCCCGGTTGGACTTT. The chain recombines TRBV18 with TRBJ1-1; weak D call: TRBD1 (6 bases). Germline loops: CDR1 KGHSH, CDR2 LQKENI. The CDR3 covers 13 residues.

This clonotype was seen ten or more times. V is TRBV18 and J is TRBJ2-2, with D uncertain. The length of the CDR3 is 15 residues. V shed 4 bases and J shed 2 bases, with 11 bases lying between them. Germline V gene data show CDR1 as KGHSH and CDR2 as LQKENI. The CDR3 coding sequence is TGTGCCAGCTCACTGGTCTCCCAAAACACCGGGGAGCTGTTTTTT. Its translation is CASSLVSQNTGELFF.

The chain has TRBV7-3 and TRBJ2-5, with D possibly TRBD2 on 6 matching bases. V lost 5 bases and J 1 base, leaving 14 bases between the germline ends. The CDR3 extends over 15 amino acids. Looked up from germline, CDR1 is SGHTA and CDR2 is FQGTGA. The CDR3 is CASSQRVGGQETQYF. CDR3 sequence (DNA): TGTGCCAGCAGCCAGAGAGTGGGGGGCCAAGAGACCCAGTACTTC. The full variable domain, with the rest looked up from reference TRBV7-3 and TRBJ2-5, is GAGVSQTPSNKVTEKGKYVELRCDPISGHTALYWYRQSLGQGPEFLIYFQGTGAADDSGLPNDRFFAVRPEGSVSTLKIQRTERGDSAVYLCASSQRVGGQETQYFGPGTRLLVL.

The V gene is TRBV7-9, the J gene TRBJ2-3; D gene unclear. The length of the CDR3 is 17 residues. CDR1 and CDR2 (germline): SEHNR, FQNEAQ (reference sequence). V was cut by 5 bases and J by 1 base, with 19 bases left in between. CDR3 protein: CASSPFGSRWGTDTQYF. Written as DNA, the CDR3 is TGTGCCAGCAGCCCGTTCGGGTCCCGATGGGGCACAGATACGCAGTATTTT.

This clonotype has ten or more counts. CDR3 DNA: TGTGCCAGCTCATTTACGTCCAGCTTGGAACTCGAGCAGTACTTC. As protein: CASSFTSSLELEQYF. V gene TRBV18 combines with J gene TRBJ2-7, with D uncertain. The V end lost 5 bases, the J end lost 6 bases, and 20 bases lay between the germline ends. The CDR3 runs to 15 residues. Germline loops: CDR1 KGHSH, CDR2 LQKENI. The complete variable domain, with remaining parts taken from reference TRBV18 and TRBJ2-7, reads NAGVMQNPRHLVRRRGQEARLRCSPMKGHSHVYWYRQLPEEGLKFMVYLQKENIIDESGMPKERFSAEFPKEGPSILRIQQVVRGDSAAYFCASSFTSSLELEQYFGPGTRLTVT.

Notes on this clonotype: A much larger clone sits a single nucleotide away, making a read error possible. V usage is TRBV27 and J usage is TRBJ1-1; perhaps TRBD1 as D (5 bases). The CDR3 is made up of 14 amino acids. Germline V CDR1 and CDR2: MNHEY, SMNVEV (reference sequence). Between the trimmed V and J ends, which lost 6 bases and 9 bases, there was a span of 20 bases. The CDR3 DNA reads TGTGCCAGCAGACAAAACAGGTTGTCACCTAAAGCTTTCTTT. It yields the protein CASRQNRLSPKAFF.

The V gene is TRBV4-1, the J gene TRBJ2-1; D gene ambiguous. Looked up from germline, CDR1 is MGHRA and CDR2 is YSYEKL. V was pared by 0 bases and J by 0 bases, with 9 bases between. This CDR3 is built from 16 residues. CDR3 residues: CASSQDPRSSYNEQFF. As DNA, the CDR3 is TGCGCCAGCAGCCAAGACCCCAGAAGCTCCTACAATGAGCAGTTCTTC.

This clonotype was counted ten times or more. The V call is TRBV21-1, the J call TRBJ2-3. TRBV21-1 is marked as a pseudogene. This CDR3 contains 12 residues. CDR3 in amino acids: CASSCTSDTQYF. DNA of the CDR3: TGTGCCAGCAGCTGTACTTCGGATACGCAGTATTTT.

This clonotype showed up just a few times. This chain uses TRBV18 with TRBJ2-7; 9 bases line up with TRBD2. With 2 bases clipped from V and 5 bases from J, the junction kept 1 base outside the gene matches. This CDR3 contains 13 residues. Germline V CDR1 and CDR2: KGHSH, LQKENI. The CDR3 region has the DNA TGTGCCAGCTCACCAGGGACTAGCAACGAGCAGTACTTC. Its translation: CASSPGTSNEQYF.

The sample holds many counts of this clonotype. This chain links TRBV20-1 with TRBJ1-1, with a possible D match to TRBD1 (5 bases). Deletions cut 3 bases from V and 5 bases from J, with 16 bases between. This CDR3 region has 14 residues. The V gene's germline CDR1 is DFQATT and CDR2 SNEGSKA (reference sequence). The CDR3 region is CSARGTAVETEAFF. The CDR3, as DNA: TGCAGTGCTAGGGGGACGGCGGTCGAGACTGAAGCTTTCTTT.

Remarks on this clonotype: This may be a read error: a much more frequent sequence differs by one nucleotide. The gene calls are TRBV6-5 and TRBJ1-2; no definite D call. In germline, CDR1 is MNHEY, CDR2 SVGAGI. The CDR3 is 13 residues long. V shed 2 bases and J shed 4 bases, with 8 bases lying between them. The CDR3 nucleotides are TGTGCCAGCAGTTACGTCAGGAGCTATGGCTACACCTTC. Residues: CASSYVRSYGYTF.

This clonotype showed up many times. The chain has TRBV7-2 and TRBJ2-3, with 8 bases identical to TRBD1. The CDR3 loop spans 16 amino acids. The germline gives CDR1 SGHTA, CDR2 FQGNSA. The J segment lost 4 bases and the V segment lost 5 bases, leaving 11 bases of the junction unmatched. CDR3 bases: TGTGCCAGCAGCCGGGGTTCAGGGGGCGGCGCAGATACGCAGTATTTT. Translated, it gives CASSRGSGGGADTQYF.

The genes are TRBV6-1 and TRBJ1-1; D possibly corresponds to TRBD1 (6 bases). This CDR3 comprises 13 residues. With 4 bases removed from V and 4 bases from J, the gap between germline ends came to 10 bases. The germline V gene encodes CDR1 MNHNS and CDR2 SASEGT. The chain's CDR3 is CASSATGITEAFF. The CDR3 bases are TGTGCCAGCAGTGCAACAGGGATCACTGAAGCTTTCTTT.

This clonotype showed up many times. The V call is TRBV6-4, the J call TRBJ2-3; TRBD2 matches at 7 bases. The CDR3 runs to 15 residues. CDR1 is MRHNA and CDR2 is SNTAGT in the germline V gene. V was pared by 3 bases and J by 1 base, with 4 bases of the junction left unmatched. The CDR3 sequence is CASSDGSGGTDTQYF. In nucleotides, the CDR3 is TGTGCCAGCAGTGATGGGAGCGGGGGCACAGATACGCAGTATTTT.

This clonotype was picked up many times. Written as DNA, the CDR3 is TGTGCCAGCAGCTTAGCCCTGGCGGGGGCGACAGATACGCAGTATTTT. Encoded protein: CASSLALAGATDTQYF. The chain recombines TRBV11-2 with TRBJ2-3; perhaps TRBD2 as D (7 bases). Germline V gives CDR1 SGHAT, CDR2 FQNNGV. The CDR3 runs 16 residues. Trimming cost V 1 base and J 3 bases, with 14 bases left between them.

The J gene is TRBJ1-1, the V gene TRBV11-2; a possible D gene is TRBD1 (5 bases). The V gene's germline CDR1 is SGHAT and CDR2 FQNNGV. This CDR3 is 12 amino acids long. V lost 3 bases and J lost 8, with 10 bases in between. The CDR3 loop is CASSLETAEAFF. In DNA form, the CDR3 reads TGTGCCAGCAGCTTGGAGACAGCCGAAGCTTTCTTT.

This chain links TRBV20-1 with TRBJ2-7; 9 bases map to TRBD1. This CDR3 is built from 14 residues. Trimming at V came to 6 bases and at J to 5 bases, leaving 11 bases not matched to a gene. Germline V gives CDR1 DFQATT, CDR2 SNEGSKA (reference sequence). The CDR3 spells CSASPTQGAHEQYF. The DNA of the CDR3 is TGCAGTGCCTCGCCTACACAGGGGGCCCACGAGCAGTACTTC.

Written as DNA, the CDR3 is TGCAGCGCAGGGAGTCAGCGCAATCAGCCCCAGCATTTT. This translates into CSAGSQRNQPQHF. V gene TRBV29-1 combines with J gene TRBJ1-5, with D possibly TRBD1 on 5 matching bases. This CDR3 has 13 amino acids. Germline lookup yields CDR1 SQVTM and CDR2 ANQGSEA. The V end lost 7 bases, the J end lost 2 bases, and 12 bases lay between the germline ends.

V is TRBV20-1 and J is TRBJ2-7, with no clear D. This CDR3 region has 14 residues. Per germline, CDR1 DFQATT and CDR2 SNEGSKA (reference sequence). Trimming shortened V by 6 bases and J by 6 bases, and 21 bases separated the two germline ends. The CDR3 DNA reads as TGCAGTGCCCAGCCTCCAAGGGATAGGGCCGAGCAGTACTTC. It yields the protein CSAQPPRDRAEQYF.

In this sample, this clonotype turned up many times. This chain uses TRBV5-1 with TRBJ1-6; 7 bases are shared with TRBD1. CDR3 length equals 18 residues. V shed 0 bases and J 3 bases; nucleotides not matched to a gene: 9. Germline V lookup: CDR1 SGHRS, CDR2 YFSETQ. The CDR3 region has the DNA TGCGCCAGCAGCTTGGAGGCTGGAGCAGGGGGCTATAATTCACCCCTCCACTTT. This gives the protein CASSLEAGAGGYNSPLHF.

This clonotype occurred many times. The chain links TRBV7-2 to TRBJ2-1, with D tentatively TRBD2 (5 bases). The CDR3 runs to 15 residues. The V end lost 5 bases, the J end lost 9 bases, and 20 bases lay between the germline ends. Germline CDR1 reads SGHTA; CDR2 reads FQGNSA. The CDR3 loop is CASSHPGLGGGEQFF. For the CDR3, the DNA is TGTGCCAGCAGCCACCCAGGACTCGGCGGCGGTGAGCAGTTCTTC.

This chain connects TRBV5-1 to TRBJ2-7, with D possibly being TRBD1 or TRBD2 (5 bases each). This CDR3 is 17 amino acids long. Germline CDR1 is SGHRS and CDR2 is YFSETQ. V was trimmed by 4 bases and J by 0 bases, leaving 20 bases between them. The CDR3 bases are TGCGCCAGCAGCCCCCAGCCTTCGGGGACCCGCTCCTACGAGCAGTACTTC. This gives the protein CASSPQPSGTRSYEQYF.

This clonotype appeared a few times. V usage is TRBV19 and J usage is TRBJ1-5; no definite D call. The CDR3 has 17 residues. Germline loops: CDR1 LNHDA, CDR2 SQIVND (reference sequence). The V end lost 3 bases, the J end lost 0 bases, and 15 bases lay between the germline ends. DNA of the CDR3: TGTGCCAGTAGTATGTATTCCCCGGCGGTTAGCAATCAGCCCCAGCATTTT. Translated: CASSMYSPAVSNQPQHF.

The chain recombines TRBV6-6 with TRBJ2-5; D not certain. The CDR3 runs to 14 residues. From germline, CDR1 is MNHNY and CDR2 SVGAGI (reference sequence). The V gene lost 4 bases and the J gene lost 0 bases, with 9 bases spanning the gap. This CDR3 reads CASSSYTYQETQYF. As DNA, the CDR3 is TGTGCCAGCAGTTCTTACACGTACCAAGAGACCCAGTACTTC.

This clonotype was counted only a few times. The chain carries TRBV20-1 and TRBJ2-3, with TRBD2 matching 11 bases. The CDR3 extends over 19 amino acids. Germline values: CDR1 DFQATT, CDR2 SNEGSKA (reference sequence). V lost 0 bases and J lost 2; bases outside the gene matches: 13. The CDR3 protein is CSARDLRASGGTNTDTQYF. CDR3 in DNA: TGCAGTGCTAGAGATCTTAGGGCTAGCGGGGGGACTAACACAGATACGCAGTATTTT.

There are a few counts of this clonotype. The CDR3 coding sequence is TGCGCCAGCAGCTCAAGACTGGAGAAGGGCCAGTACTTC. Translated: CASSSRLEKGQYF. The chain has TRBV5-1 and TRBJ2-5; unclear D gene. Germline V gene sequence: CDR1 SGHRS, CDR2 YFSETQ. Trimming removed 3 bases from V and 10 bases from J, with 16 bases in between. CDR3 size: 13 residues.